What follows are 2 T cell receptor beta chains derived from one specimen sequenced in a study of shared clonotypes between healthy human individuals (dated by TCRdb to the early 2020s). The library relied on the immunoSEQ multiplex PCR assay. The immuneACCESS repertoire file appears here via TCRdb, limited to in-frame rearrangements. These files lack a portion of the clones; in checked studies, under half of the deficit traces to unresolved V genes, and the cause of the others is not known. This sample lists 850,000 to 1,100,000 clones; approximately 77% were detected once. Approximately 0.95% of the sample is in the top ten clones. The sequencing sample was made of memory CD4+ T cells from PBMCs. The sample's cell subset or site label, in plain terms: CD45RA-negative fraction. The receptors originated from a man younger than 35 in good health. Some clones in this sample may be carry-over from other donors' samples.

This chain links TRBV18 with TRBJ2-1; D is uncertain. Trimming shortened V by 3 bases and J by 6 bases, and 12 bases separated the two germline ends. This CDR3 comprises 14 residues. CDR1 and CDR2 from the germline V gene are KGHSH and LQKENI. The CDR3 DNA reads TGTGCCAGCTCACCTTCAGCGACCTTCAATGAGCAGTTCTTC. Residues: CASSPSATFNEQFF.

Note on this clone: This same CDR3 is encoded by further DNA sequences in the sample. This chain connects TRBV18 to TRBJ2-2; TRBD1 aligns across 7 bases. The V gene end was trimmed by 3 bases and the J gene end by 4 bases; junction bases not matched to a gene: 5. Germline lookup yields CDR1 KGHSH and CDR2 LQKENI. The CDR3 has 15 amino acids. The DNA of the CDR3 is TGTGCCAGCTCACCCCGACAGGGCGGCACCGGGGAGCTGTTTTTT. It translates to CASSPRQGGTGELFF.